This T cell receptor (beta chain) was documented in a study of cytomegalovirus exposure and HLA in healthy donors. Study-level findings and limits: Because they were indistinguishable, some V segments, including TRBV6-2 and TRBV6-3, were excluded. Another analysis was done later, and it associated around 15,000 TCR beta sequences with HLA alleles at 0.05 false discovery rate.

Germline trimming cut 1 base from V and 6 bases from J; bases unmatched to any gene: 17. Germline-derived CDR1 and CDR2 are SGHTA and FQGNSA. The CDR3 runs 18 residues. Donors had nominal health at sampling but likely had unrecorded immune exposures. As for this clone: Its cognate antigen is unknown.

PCR amplification relied on 60 Vbeta primers (plus 13 Jbeta primers). The data were produced by immunoSEQ multiplex PCR, yet TCRdb's version contains in-frame clones alone and is incomplete. The profile covers 100,000 to 150,000 clones, with 79% appearing a single time and about 1.1% taken by the ten largest. The chain combines TRBV7-2 with TRBJ2-7; 8 bases are a match to TRBD2. Sequencing input: PBMCs. The receptor comes from a male donor in good health and CMV-seronegative. CDR3 sequence reads: CASSLDPPAGAPRFEQYF. The CDR3 DNA follows: TGTGCCAGCAGCTTAGATCCTCCAGCGGGGGCCCCGCGGTTCGAGCAGTACTTC.